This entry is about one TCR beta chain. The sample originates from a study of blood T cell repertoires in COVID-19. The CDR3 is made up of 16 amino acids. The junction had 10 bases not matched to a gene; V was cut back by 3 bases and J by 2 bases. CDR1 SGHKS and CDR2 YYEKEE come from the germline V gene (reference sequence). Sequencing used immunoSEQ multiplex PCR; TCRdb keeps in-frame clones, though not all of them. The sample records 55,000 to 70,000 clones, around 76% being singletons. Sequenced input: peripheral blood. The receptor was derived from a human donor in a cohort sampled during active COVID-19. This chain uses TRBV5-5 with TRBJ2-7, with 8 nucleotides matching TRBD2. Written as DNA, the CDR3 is TGTGCCAGCAGCTCCCCTCCTAGCGGGCCCCCCTACGAGCAGTACTTC. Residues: CASSSPPSGPPYEQYF.